This TCR beta chain came from a study of CXCR3-negative and CXCR3-positive naive CD8 T cells. Details on this clonotype: The antigen remains undetermined.

UMI-labeled TRB cDNA libraries were prepared by 5' RACE. Using the 5' RACE reads, TCRdb records one entry per CDR3 protein without DNA. The clone table shows some 130,000 distinct CDR3 sequences, with the ten largest holding less than 0.55%. Naive cells were sorted as CD45RO-, CCR7+, CD27+ and CD95-. The germline V gene encodes CDR1 SGHDT and CDR2 YYEEEE. The CDR3 extends over 15 amino acids. Study-level findings and limits: Naive cells positive for CXCR3 carried more hydrophobic TRB CDR3s than CXCR3-negative ones. Comparison of naive CXCR3-negative and CXCR3-positive cells revealed similar TRBV-TRBJ usage, while memory cells differed.

V and J are TRBV5-6 and TRBJ1-4. The source material was naive CXCR3- CD8+ T cells from blood. Subset given: CD45RO-CCR7+CD27+CD95- naive CD8+ T cells lacking CXCR3 (TNR3-). The TCR originated in a human donor in good health. Some clones in this sample may be carry-over from other donors' samples. The CDR3 reads CASSGIQNRNEKLFF.